This T cell receptor (gamma chain) was profiled in a study of γδ T cells in repeated Plasmodium falciparum infection. Study-wide background: Donors had four controlled P. falciparum NF54 infections over 644 days.

This CDR3 has 18 amino acids. The ends lost 1 base at V and 0 bases at J; junction bases unmatched: 15. Germline lookup yields CDR1 GITISATS and CDR2 ISYDGTV (reference sequence). Study conclusions and caveats: Malian children's Vdelta2-negative repertoires appeared more expanded and less diverse than Australians'.

This clone is classed as large. Its antigen remains unknown. Within the sample, other DNA sequences also encode this same CDR3. Bulk repertoires came from Vgamma9/Vdelta2+ or Vdelta2-negative gammadelta T cells flow-sorted from PBMC. TRG and TRD sequences were obtained from every sorted gammadelta sample. TCRdb reprocessed the multiplex PCR reads using CATT. The sample holds approximately 32,000 gamma-chain clones, 1.4% to 1.5% seen once. This receptor was identified in a pool of human donors (malaria-infected and uninfected, not separated). This chain joins TRGV9 and TRGJ1 or TRGJ2. Source material: gamma-delta T cells from blood. The CDR3 DNA reads as TGTGCCTTGTGGGAGGTATCCCAAGGGCTATCGAATTATTATAAGAAACTCTTT. Amino acids: CALWEVSQGLSNYYKKLF.